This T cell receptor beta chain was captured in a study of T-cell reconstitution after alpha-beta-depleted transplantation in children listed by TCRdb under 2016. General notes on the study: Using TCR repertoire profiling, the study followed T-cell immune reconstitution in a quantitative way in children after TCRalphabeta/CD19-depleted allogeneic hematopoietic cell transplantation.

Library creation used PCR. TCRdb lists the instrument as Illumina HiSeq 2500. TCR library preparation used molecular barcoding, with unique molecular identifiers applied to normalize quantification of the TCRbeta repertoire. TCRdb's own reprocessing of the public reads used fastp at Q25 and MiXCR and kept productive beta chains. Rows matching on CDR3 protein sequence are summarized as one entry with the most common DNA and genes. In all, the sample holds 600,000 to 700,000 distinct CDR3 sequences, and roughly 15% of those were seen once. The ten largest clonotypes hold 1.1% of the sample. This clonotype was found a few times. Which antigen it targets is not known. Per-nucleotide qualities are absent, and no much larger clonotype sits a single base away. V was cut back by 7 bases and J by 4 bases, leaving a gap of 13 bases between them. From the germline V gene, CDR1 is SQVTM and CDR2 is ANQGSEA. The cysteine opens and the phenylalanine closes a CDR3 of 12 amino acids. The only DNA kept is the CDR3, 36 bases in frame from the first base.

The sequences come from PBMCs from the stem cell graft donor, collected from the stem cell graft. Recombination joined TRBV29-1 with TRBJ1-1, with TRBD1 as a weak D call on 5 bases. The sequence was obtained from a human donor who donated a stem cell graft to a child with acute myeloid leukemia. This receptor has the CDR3 CSALDTRTEAFF. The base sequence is TGCAGCGCCTTGGACACACGCACTGAAGCTTTCTTT.